These 23 T cell receptor beta chains were all obtained from the same sample, sequenced in a study of post-analysis software for immune sequencing data (dated by TCRdb to the mid-2010s). On the study overall, not on this receptor specifically: Four or five TRBV segments, including TRBV5-6, TRBV5-1 and TRBV20-1, were significantly more frequent in patients than controls.

Antigens for these TCRs are unknown. The method was PCR. Sequencing instrument: Illumina HiSeq 2500. Unique molecular identifiers were incorporated into TCR beta cDNA libraries to reduce PCR and sequencing biases. TCRdb cleaned the public reads at Q25 with fastp, built clones with MiXCR and kept in-frame beta chains. Rows are unified per CDR3 protein, each entry keeping the most common DNA and genes. In all, the sample holds about 560,000 distinct CDR3 sequences, and 40% to 50% of those were seen once. The ten largest clonotypes hold 1.5% to 2% of the sample. Sequenced input: blood. The origin of the receptors is a girl aged 5-17 years with multiple sclerosis.

This clonotype was observed a single time. The chain employs TRBV9 and TRBJ1-4; 9 bases line up with TRBD1. With V trimmed by 0 bases and J by 5 bases, 5 bases remained unmatched. The CDR3 length is 16 residues. In germline, CDR1 is SGDLS, CDR2 YYNGEE. The CDR3 DNA is TGTGCCAGCAGCGTAGAGGGACAGGGAGGAAATGAAAAACTGTTTTTT. As protein: CASSVEGQGGNEKLFF.

The chain uses TRBV6-1 and TRBJ2-7; 9 bases map to TRBD2. Germline CDR1 and CDR2: MNHNS and SASEGT. Trimming removed 9 bases from V and 4 bases from J; junction bases left unmatched: 10. The CDR3 contains 14 residues. The CDR3 nucleotides are TGTGCCAGTCGATTAGCGGGAGAGGCGTACGAGCAGTACTTC. Its translation: CASRLAGEAYEQYF.

The chain is built from TRBV11-2 and TRBJ2-1, with TRBD2 identical over 9 bases. Germline CDR1 SGHAT, CDR2 FQNNGV. The CDR3 is made up of 17 amino acids. V lost 5 bases to trimming and J lost 5 bases; unmatched junction nucleotides: 13. This CDR3 is CASSPFVGASGDNEQFF. The CDR3 DNA follows: TGTGCCAGCAGCCCTTTTGTCGGAGCTAGCGGGGACAATGAGCAGTTCTTC.

The rearrangement links TRBV30 to TRBJ2-3, with D tentatively TRBD2 (6 bases). From germline, CDR1 is GTSNPN and CDR2 SVGIG (reference sequence). V lost 2 bases to trimming and J lost 4 bases, with 10 bases between them. The CDR3 has 13 amino acids. CDR3 in amino acids: CAWSNGGADTQYF. The DNA of the CDR3 is TGTGCCTGGAGTAACGGGGGAGCAGATACGCAGTATTTT.

The chain joins TRBV18 to TRBJ2-3; weak D call: TRBD1 (5 bases). V was trimmed by 5 bases and J by 4 bases, leaving 19 bases between them. The germline V gene encodes CDR1 KGHSH and CDR2 LQKENI. The CDR3 consists of 16 residues. The CDR3 nucleotides read TGTGCCAGCTCAGCGAACAAAGACAGCGTGGCAGATACGCAGTATTTT. The encoded protein is CASSANKDSVADTQYF.

The chain carries TRBV5-1 and TRBJ2-5, with D perhaps matching TRBD2 (6 bases). The CDR3 covers 14 residues. CDR1 and CDR2 (germline): SGHRS, YFSETQ. V shed 4 bases and J shed 5 bases, with 15 bases lying between them. This CDR3 reads CASSELATGETQYF. CDR3 in DNA: TGCGCCAGCAGCGAGCTAGCGACGGGGGAGACCCAGTACTTC.

This chain links TRBV12-3 or TRBV12-4 with TRBJ2-5, with no clear D. V lost 8 bases to trimming and J lost 2 bases, with 18 bases between them. The CDR3 is made up of 15 amino acids. Here the CDR3 reads CASSSPLGSQETQYF. The CDR3 DNA follows: TGTGCCAGCTCTTCCCCCCTGGGCAGTCAAGAGACCCAGTACTTC.

This clonotype was picked up many times. This chain connects TRBV4-1 to TRBJ1-2; D perhaps matches TRBD1 (6 bases). Germline assignment: CDR1 MGHRA and CDR2 YSYEKL. The CDR3 is 15 amino acids. The V end was cut by 3 bases, the J end by 7 bases, with 18 bases between. CDR3 in DNA: TGCGCCAGCAGCCAGAATGTTGGGGGGCCGACTGGCTACACCTTC. Translation: CASSQNVGGPTGYTF.

This clonotype has only a few counts. This chain joins TRBV6-5 and TRBJ1-2; D unresolved. The V end lost 5 bases, the J end lost 1 base, and 11 bases lay between the germline ends. The length of the CDR3 is 14 residues. Germline V gives CDR1 MNHEY, CDR2 SVGAGI. The CDR3, as DNA: TGTGCCAGCAGTCTTTTCCCAATTAACTATGGCTACACCTTC. This encodes CASSLFPINYGYTF.

Only a few counts were recorded for this clonotype. The chain joins TRBV7-3 to TRBJ2-3, with 8 bases fitting TRBD2. Germline V gene sequence: CDR1 SGHTA, CDR2 FQGTGA. V lost 2 bases to trimming and J lost 5 bases; unmatched junction nucleotides: 6. The CDR3 is made up of 15 amino acids. The CDR3 protein is CASSLAGGTRDTQYF. The CDR3 DNA is TGTGCCAGCAGCTTAGCGGGGGGAACCCGAGATACGCAGTATTTT. The full variable domain, completed using reference TRBV7-3 and TRBJ2-3, is GAGVSQTPSNKVTEKGKYVELRCDPISGHTALYWYRQSLGQGPEFLIYFQGTGAADDSGLPNDRFFAVRPEGSVSTLKIQRTERGDSAVYLCASSLAGGTRDTQYFGPGTRLTVL.

The V gene is TRBV7-2, the J gene TRBJ2-3; TRBD2 is a possible D gene (6 bases). The CDR3 is made up of 17 amino acids. Germline V gene sequence: CDR1 SGHTA, CDR2 FQGNSA. The V end lost 1 base, the J end lost 0 bases, and 14 bases lay between the germline ends. The CDR3, as DNA: TGTGCCAGCAGCTTAGTAGCGGTCATCCCTAGCACAGATACGCAGTATTTT. Translation gives CASSLVAVIPSTDTQYF.

The J gene is TRBJ2-3, the V gene TRBV7-8; a weak D match, TRBD2 (7 bases). The V gene's germline CDR1 is SGHVS and CDR2 FQNEAQ. The CDR3 runs 16 residues. Trimming cost V 2 bases and J 3 bases, with 15 bases left between them. In nucleotides, the CDR3 is TGTGCCAGCAGCTTACTAAGGGGGGGCGGGACAGATACGCAGTATTTT. It specifies CASSLLRGGGTDTQYF.

This rearrangement joins TRBV28 to TRBJ1-1; D is undetermined. This CDR3 comprises 14 residues. In germline, CDR1 is MDHEN, CDR2 SYDVKM. V was pared by 2 bases and J by 0 bases, with 7 bases between. For the CDR3, the DNA is TGTGCCAGCAGTTTAGCAGAGATGAACACTGAAGCTTTCTTT. It yields the protein CASSLAEMNTEAFF.

This clonotype occurred a few times. The V gene is TRBV27, the J gene TRBJ2-7; 7 nucleotides align to TRBD1. There are 18 residues in the CDR3. Germline loops: CDR1 MNHEY, CDR2 SMNVEV (reference sequence). The V segment lost 5 bases and the J segment 2 bases; nucleotides outside the gene matches: 18. CDR3 sequence reads: CASSDISPRQGTPYEQYF. CDR3 coding DNA: TGTGCCAGCAGTGATATAAGCCCTAGACAGGGCACCCCCTACGAGCAGTACTTC.

The chain uses TRBV7-8 and TRBJ2-1; 9 bases fit TRBD2. The J segment lost 3 bases and the V segment lost 3 bases, leaving 3 bases of the junction unmatched. The CDR3 loop spans 15 amino acids. CDR1 is SGHVS, CDR2 FQNEAQ, per germline. The CDR3 nucleotides read TGTGCCAGCAGCTTTTGGACTAGCGACTACAATGAGCAGTTCTTC. It codes for CASSFWTSDYNEQFF.

A few counts support this clonotype. V is TRBV5-1 and J is TRBJ2-5, with no clear D. The J call is uncertain, as TRBJ2-7 better fits the DNA end. This CDR3 has 13 amino acids. Germline values: CDR1 SGHRS, CDR2 YFSETQ. CDR3 region: CASSWAEQDEQYF. The CDR3, as DNA: TGCGCCAGCAGCTGGGCCGAACAAGACGAGCAGTACTTC.

This chain uses TRBV9 with TRBJ2-5; D possibly matches TRBD1 or TRBD2 (5 bases each). V lost 0 bases to trimming and J lost 11 bases, with 14 bases between them. CDR1 is SGDLS, CDR2 YYNGEE, per germline. CDR3 length equals 13 residues. The DNA of the CDR3 is TGTGCCAGCAGCGTAGCCGAGGGGAATGAGCAGTACTTC. Its translation: CASSVAEGNEQYF. Complete variable domain (other parts from reference TRBV9 and TRBJ2-5): DSGVTQTPKHLITATGQRVTLRCSPRSGDLSVYWYQQSLDQGLQFLIQYYNGEERAKGNILERFSAQQFPDLHSELNLSSLELGDSALYFCASSVAEGNEQYFGPGTRLLVL.

The V gene is TRBV6-5, the J gene TRBJ2-5; 12 nucleotides agree with TRBD2. Gene TRBJ2-7 matches the end of the DNA better, so the J call may be wrong. CDR3 length: 17 amino acids. The germline CDR1 and CDR2 sequences are MNHEY and SVGAGI. CDR3 coding DNA: TGTGCCAGCAGTTACTCTGGACTAGCGGGGAACTCCTACGAGCAGTACTTC. Its translation: CASSYSGLAGNSYEQYF.

The V gene is TRBV29-1, the J gene TRBJ1-1, with D tentatively TRBD1 (6 bases). This CDR3 contains 13 residues. Trimming took 4 bases from V and 0 from J, leaving 9 bases between them. Germline values: CDR1 SQVTM, CDR2 ANQGSEA. DNA for the CDR3: TGCAGCGTTGTAGGGGGACTGAACACTGAAGCTTTCTTT. Translated: CSVVGGLNTEAFF.

This clonotype was seen only a few times. The chain is built from TRBV5-6 and TRBJ2-7; D is perhaps TRBD1 (6 bases). Germline CDR1 reads SGHDT; CDR2 reads YYEEEE. This CDR3 spans 14 amino acids. The ends were cut back, 4 bases at V and 0 bases at J, with 11 bases in the middle. CDR3 amino acids: CASSGGTHSYEQYF. CDR3 coding DNA: TGTGCCAGCAGCGGGGGCACTCACTCCTACGAGCAGTACTTC.

This clonotype was recorded once. V is TRBV12-3 or TRBV12-4 and J is TRBJ2-3; TRBD1 aligns across 7 bases. There are 16 residues in the CDR3. V gave up 6 bases and J gave up 1 base; unmatched junction bases: 10. CDR3 nucleotide sequence: TGTGCCAGCAGCCGGAGGACAGGCGCGGGCACAGATACGCAGTATTTT. Its translation: CASSRRTGAGTDTQYF.

The rearrangement uses TRBV9 and TRBJ2-5, with 11 bases that match TRBD1. Losses at the gene ends were 0 bases for V and 4 bases for J; bases not matched to a gene: 2. This CDR3 contains 15 residues. Germline CDR1 SGDLS, CDR2 YYNGEE. The CDR3 loop is CASSVAGQGVETQYF. The CDR3 nucleotides read TGTGCCAGCAGCGTAGCGGGACAGGGGGTAGAGACCCAGTACTTC.

Only a few counts were recorded for this clonotype. The chain uses TRBV20-1 and TRBJ1-4; D is unclear. CDR3 size: 15 residues. The V end lost 3 bases, the J end lost 4 bases, and 15 bases lay between the germline ends. From germline, CDR1 is DFQATT and CDR2 SNEGSKA (reference sequence). The CDR3 DNA follows: TGCAGTGCTAGGGACCTGACGTCCTTTAATGAAAAACTGTTTTTT. The encoded protein is CSARDLTSFNEKLFF.